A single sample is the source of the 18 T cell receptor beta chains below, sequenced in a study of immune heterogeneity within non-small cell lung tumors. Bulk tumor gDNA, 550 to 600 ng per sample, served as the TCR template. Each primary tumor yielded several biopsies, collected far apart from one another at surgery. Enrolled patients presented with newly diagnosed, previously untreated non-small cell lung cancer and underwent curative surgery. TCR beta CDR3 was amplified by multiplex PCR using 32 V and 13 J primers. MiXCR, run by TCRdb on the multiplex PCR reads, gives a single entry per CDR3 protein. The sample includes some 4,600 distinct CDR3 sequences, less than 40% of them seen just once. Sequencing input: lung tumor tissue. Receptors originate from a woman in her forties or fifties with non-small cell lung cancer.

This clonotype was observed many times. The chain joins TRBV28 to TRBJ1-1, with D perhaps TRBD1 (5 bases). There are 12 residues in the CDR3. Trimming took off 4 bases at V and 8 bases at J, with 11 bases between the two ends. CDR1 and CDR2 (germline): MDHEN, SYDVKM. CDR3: CASSSLGAEAFF. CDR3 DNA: TGTGCCAGCAGTTCTCTCGGGGCCGAAGCTTTCTTT.

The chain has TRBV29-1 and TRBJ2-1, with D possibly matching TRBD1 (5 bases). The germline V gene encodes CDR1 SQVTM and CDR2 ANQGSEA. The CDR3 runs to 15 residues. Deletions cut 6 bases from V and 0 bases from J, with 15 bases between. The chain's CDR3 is CSVADRQSSYNEQFF. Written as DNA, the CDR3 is TGCAGCGTGGCAGACCGACAGTCCTCCTACAATGAGCAGTTCTTC.

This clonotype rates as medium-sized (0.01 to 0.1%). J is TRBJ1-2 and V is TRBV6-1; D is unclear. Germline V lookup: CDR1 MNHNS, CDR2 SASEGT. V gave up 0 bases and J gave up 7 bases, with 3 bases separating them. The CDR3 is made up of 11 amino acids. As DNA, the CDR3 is TGTGCCAGCAGTGAAGCGGCTGGCTACACCTTC. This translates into CASSEAAGYTF.

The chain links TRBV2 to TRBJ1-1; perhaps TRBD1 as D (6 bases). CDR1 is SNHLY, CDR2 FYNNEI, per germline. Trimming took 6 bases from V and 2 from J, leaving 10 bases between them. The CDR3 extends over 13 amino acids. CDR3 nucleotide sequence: TGTGCCAGCAGAGGACAGTTTAACACTGAAGCTTTCTTT. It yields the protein CASRGQFNTEAFF.

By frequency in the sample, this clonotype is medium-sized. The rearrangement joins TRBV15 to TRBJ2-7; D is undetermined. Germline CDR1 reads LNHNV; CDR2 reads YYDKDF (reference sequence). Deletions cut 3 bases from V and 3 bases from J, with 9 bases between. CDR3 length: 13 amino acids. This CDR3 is CATSSDKFYEQYF. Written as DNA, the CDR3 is TGTGCCACCAGCAGCGACAAATTCTACGAGCAGTACTTC.

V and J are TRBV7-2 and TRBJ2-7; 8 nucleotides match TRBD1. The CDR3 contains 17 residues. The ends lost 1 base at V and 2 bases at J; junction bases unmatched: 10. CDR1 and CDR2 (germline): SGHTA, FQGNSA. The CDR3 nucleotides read TGTGCCAGCAGCTTAGGGCTTCCGGGACAGGACACCTACGAGCAGTACTTC. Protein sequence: CASSLGLPGQDTYEQYF.

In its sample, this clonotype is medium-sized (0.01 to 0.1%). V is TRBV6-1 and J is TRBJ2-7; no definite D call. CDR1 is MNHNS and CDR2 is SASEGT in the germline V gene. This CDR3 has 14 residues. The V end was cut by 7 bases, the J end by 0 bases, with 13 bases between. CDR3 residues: CASMRGGASYEQYF. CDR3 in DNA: TGTGCCAGCATGAGAGGTGGCGCCTCCTACGAGCAGTACTTC.

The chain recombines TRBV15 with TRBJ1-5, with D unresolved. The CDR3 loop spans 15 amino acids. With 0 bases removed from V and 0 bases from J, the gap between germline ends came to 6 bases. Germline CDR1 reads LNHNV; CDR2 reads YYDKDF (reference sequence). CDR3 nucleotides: TGTGCCACCAGCAGAGAGGTCCATAGCAATCAGCCCCAGCATTTT. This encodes CATSREVHSNQPQHF.

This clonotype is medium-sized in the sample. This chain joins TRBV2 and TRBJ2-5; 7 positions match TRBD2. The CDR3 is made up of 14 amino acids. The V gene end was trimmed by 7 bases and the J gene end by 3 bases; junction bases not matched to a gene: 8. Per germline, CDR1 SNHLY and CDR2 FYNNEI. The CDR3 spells CASMSGRGEETQYF. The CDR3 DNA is TGTGCCAGCATGAGTGGTCGGGGGGAAGAGACCCAGTACTTC.

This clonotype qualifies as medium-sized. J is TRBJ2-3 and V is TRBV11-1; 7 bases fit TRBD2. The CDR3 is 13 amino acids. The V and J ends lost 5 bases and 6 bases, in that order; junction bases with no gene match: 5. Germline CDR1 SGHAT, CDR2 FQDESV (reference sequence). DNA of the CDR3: TGTGCCAGCAGCGCCCTACTAGCGGATACGCAGTATTTT. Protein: CASSALLADTQYF.

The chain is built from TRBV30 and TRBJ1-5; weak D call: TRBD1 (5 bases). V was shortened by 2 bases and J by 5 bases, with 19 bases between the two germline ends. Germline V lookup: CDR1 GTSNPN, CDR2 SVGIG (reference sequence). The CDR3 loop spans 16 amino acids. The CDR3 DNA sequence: TGTGCCTGGAGTTTTGCAGGGTCGATCTCGGATCAGCCCCAGCATTTT. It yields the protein CAWSFAGSISDQPQHF.

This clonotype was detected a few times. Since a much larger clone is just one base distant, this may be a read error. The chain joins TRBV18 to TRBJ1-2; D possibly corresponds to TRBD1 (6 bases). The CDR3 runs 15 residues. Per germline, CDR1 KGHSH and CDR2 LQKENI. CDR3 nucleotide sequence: TGTGCCAGCCCACCCCAGGACAGTCATAACTATGGCTACACCTTC. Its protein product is CASPPQDSHNYGYTF.

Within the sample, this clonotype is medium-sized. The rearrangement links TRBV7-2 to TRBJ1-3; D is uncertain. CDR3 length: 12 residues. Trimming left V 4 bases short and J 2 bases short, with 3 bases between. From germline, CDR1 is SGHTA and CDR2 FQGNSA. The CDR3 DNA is TGTGCCAGCAGCTGGACTGGAAACACCATATATTTT. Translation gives CASSWTGNTIYF.

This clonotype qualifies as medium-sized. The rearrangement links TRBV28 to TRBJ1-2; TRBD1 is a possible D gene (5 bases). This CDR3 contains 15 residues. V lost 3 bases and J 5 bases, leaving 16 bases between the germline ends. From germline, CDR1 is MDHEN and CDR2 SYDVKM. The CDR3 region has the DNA TGTGCCAGCAGTTTGGGGGGAAGGTGGCTTTATGGCTACACCTTC. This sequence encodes CASSLGGRWLYGYTF.

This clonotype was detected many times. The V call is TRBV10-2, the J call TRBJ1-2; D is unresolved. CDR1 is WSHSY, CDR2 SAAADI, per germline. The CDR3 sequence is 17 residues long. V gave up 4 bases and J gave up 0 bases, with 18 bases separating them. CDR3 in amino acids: CASSASDRWNPNYGYTF. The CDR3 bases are TGCGCCAGCAGTGCCTCGGACCGATGGAACCCTAACTATGGCTACACCTTC.

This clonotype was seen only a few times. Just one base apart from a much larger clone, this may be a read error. The chain's CDR3 is CASILASGQTGELFF. Written as DNA, the CDR3 is TGCGCCAGCATCTTGGCTAGCGGGCAGACCGGGGAGCTGTTTTTT. This chain connects TRBV5-1 to TRBJ2-2, with 8 bases that match TRBD2. Germline CDR1 and CDR2: SGHRS and YFSETQ. The CDR3 extends over 15 amino acids. The whole variable domain, filled in from reference TRBV5-1 and TRBJ2-2, reads KAGVTQTPRYLIKTRGQQVTLSCSPISGHRSVSWYQQTPGQGLQFLFEYFSETQRNKGNFPGRFSGRQFSNSRSEMNVSTLELGDSALYLCASILASGQTGELFFGEGSRLTVL.

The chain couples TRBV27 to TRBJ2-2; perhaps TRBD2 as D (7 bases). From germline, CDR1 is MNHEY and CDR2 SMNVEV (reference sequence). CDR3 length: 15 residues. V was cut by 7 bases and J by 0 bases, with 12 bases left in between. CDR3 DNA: TGTGCCAGCACCCTCGGGGGGCCGAACACCGGGGAGCTGTTTTTT. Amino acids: CASTLGGPNTGELFF.

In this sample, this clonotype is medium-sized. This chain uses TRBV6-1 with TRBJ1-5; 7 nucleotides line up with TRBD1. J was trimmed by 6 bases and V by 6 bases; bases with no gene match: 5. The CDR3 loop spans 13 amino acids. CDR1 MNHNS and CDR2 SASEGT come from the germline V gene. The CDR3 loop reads CASRFRDSQPQHF. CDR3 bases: TGTGCCAGCAGGTTTCGGGACAGTCAGCCCCAGCATTTT.